This T cell receptor (beta chain) was sequenced for a study of T cells in Graves' hyperthyroidism and ophthalmopathy. Patients aged 18 to 65 had newly diagnosed hyperthyroidism lasting under 2 months. Regions amplified from RNA transcripts were the TCR beta CDR3 regions. First-round RT-PCR targeting the TCR CDR3 was performed with the HTBI primer set. Each CDR3 protein gets one entry after TCRdb re-called the multiplex PCR reads with MiXCR. Of about half a million distinct CDR3 sequences in the sample, around 20% were seen once. Overall study findings and caveats: Most clonotypes expanded in thyroid above 0.001 were likewise present in blood.

CDR3 length: 15 residues. V lost 8 bases and J 8 bases, leaving 19 bases between the germline ends. Germline loops: CDR1 MNHNS, CDR2 SASEGT. Only a few counts were recorded for this clonotype. Antigen unknown. The source of this sequence is a man aged 18 to 35 with Graves' hyperthyroidism. The chain recombines TRBV6-1 with TRBJ1-6; possibly TRBD1 for D (6 bases). Sequencing was done on a sample of blood. CDR3 nucleotide sequence: TGTGCCAGCTCAGGCGGGGGCGCGGGATATTCACCCCTCCACTTT. Translating it yields CASSGGGAGYSPLHF.